The table lists the clone carrying this TCR beta chain with a count of one. PCR amplification relied on 60 Vbeta primers (plus 13 Jbeta primers). The table came from immunoSEQ multiplex PCR; TCRdb's copy has only in-frame clones and leaves some out. The sample includes some 170,000 clones, 60% to 80% seen only once; the top ten take roughly 6%. The sample belongs to a study of cytomegalovirus exposure and HLA in healthy donors. The clonotype originates from a man aged 40-49 years in good health and CMV-seropositive. The sample consisted of PBMCs.

CDR3 nucleotides: TGTGCCAGCAGCGACGCCCCCCAGGGTCGGGAAAAACTGTTTTTT. It translates to CASSDAPQGREKLFF. The V call is TRBV7-9, the J call TRBJ1-4; tentatively, D is TRBD1 (5 bases). The CDR3 spans 15 residues. The ends were cut back, 5 bases at V and 8 bases at J, with 18 bases in the middle. Germline V gene lookup returns CDR1 SEHNR and CDR2 FQNEAQ (reference sequence).